These 15 T cell receptor beta chains were all obtained from the same sample, sequenced in a study of cytotoxic CD8 clonotypes in ibrutinib-treated CLL. Sequenced by immunoSEQ multiplex PCR; TCRdb stores in-frame clones only, minus some. The sample carries about 35,000 clones, approximately 51% recorded once. The specimen was PBMCs, collected before ibrutinib treatment. These receptor sequences come from a human donor with chronic lymphocytic leukemia.

This clone was seen only a few times. V and J are TRBV10-2 and TRBJ2-4, with 7 bases aligning to TRBD1. The trim removed 3 bases at V and 4 bases at J, leaving 12 bases unmatched. CDR1 and CDR2 from the germline V gene are WSHSY and SAAADI. The CDR3 contains 17 residues. CDR3 amino acids: CASSDLGGTGGKNIQYF. The CDR3, as DNA: TGCGCCAGCAGTGATTTAGGGGGCACGGGCGGGAAAAACATTCAGTACTTC.

This clone was seen a few times. The J gene is TRBJ1-2, the V gene TRBV6-1; 8 positions agree with TRBD1. The CDR3 is made up of 15 amino acids. V was clipped by 4 bases and J by 2 bases; unmatched bases: 6. The germline V gene has CDR1 MNHNS and CDR2 SASEGT. This CDR3 is CASSVQTGENYGYTF. The CDR3 DNA reads TGTGCCAGCAGTGTTCAGACAGGGGAAAACTATGGCTACACCTTC.

The V call is TRBV6-1, the J call TRBJ1-2, with 10 bases that match TRBD1. Per the germline V gene, CDR1 is MNHNS and CDR2 is SASEGT. There are 14 residues in the CDR3. The V segment lost 5 bases and the J segment 6 bases; nucleotides outside the gene matches: 6. CDR3 residues: CASSNRDRGHGYTF. The CDR3 DNA reads TGTGCCAGCAGTAACCGGGACAGGGGTCATGGCTACACCTTC.

The chain combines TRBV6-1 with TRBJ2-7; 9 bases line up with TRBD2. CDR1 MNHNS and CDR2 SASEGT come from the germline V gene. V lost 8 bases to trimming and J lost 6 bases; unmatched junction nucleotides: 11. The CDR3 has 14 amino acids. The CDR3 reads CASLVATSGGEQYF. The CDR3 bases are TGTGCCAGCTTGGTTGCGACTAGCGGTGGCGAGCAGTACTTC.

This clone has more than one count but fewer than ten. V gene TRBV6-5 combines with J gene TRBJ1-1; 10 bases are a match to TRBD1. The CDR3 extends over 14 amino acids. Germline assignment: CDR1 MNHEY and CDR2 SVGAGI. The V gene end was trimmed by 5 bases and the J gene end by 1 base; junction bases not matched to a gene: 1. CDR3 amino acids: CASSGQGGNTEAFF. As DNA, the CDR3 is TGTGCCAGCAGTGGACAGGGGGGGAACACTGAAGCTTTCTTT.

This clone was counted between two and nine times. The chain uses TRBV29-1 and TRBJ2-5; D may be TRBD2 (7 bases). CDR1 and CDR2 (germline): SQVTM, ANQGSEA. V was shortened by 3 bases and J by 5 bases, with 10 bases between the two germline ends. This CDR3 has 12 amino acids. Written as DNA, the CDR3 is TGCAGCGTTGATCGGGGGGCGGAGACCCAGTACTTC. Amino acid sequence: CSVDRGAETQYF.

This sequence joins TRBV6-5 and TRBJ1-2; a weak D match, TRBD1 (5 bases). The ends were cut back, 10 bases at V and 1 base at J, with 13 bases in the middle. The CDR3 is 13 amino acids. Germline CDR1 MNHEY, CDR2 SVGAGI. The CDR3 here is CATEGQVNYGYTF. The CDR3 DNA sequence: TGTGCCACGGAGGGGCAGGTTAACTATGGCTACACCTTC.

This clone has only a few counts. The rearrangement links TRBV4-2 to TRBJ2-2; D gene uncertain. The germline gives CDR1 LGHNA, CDR2 YNFKEQ. The CDR3 runs to 16 residues. The ends were cut back, 0 bases at V and 1 base at J, with 9 bases in the middle. CDR3 loop: CASSQDSPQNTGELFF. In DNA form, the CDR3 reads TGTGCCAGCAGCCAAGACTCTCCTCAGAACACCGGGGAGCTGTTTTTT.

The chain combines TRBV7-3 with TRBJ2-7; D is ambiguous. Germline V lookup: CDR1 SGHTA, CDR2 FQGTGA. The length of the CDR3 is 14 residues. V was pared by 7 bases and J by 5 bases, with 18 bases between. In DNA, the CDR3 is TGTGCCAGCAAACGGCAAAGGGATTCCCACGAGCAGTACTTC. This encodes CASKRQRDSHEQYF.

This clone was picked up a small number of times. A read error may account for a junction end that differs from germline. The V call is TRBV15, the J call TRBJ1-2; maybe TRBD1 (5 bases). Germline V gene lookup returns CDR1 LNHNV and CDR2 YYDKDF (reference sequence). This CDR3 is built from 15 residues. The chain's CDR3 is CATRRGTSGNYGYTF. As DNA, the CDR3 is TGTGCCACCAGAAGAGGGACCTCGGGAAACTATGGCTACACCTTC.

This clone was seen a few times. J is TRBJ2-4 and V is TRBV28; tentatively, D is TRBD2 (7 bases). Germline V CDR1 and CDR2: MDHEN, SYDVKM. The CDR3 totals 16 residues. V was cut by 2 bases and J by 3 bases, with 14 bases left in between. The CDR3 coding sequence is TGTGCCAGCAGTTTAGTGGGGGGGCTAGGCAAAAACATTCAGTACTTC. Its protein product is CASSLVGGLGKNIQYF.

The J gene is TRBJ1-4, the V gene TRBV28, with 7 positions matching TRBD1. The CDR3 is 14 residues long. The J segment lost 7 bases and the V segment lost 6 bases, leaving 8 bases of the junction unmatched. Germline V gene data show CDR1 as MDHEN and CDR2 as SYDVKM. Here the CDR3 reads CASRDGTEFEKLFF. The CDR3 DNA reads TGTGCCAGCAGGGATGGGACAGAGTTTGAAAAACTGTTTTTT.

This clone came up a few times. The genes are TRBV7-2 and TRBJ2-3; 11 positions match TRBD2. Germline assignment: CDR1 SGHTA and CDR2 FQGNSA. This CDR3 has 17 residues. After removal of 5 bases from V and 3 bases from J, the junction contained 10 bases not matched to a gene. In nucleotides, the CDR3 is TGTGCCAGCAGCCTGAATCCTAGCGGGGGGCTTACAGATACGCAGTATTTT. Translated: CASSLNPSGGLTDTQYF.

V usage is TRBV25-1 and J usage is TRBJ1-1; weak D call: TRBD1 (5 bases). V lost 7 bases and J lost 5, with 14 bases in between. Germline values: CDR1 MGHDK, CDR2 SYGVNS. The CDR3 has 13 amino acids. CDR3 bases: TGTGCCAGCATGCGGGTCCAGGGAACTGAAGCTTTCTTT. Translated: CASMRVQGTEAFF.

The chain employs TRBV6-5 and TRBJ1-1, with D hard to call. The CDR3 loop spans 13 amino acids. Germline V gene sequence: CDR1 MNHEY, CDR2 SVGAGI. V lost 8 bases and J lost 7, with 17 bases in between. CDR3 DNA: TGTGCCAGCCGGGGTACATCCGAGATTGAAGCTTTCTTT. Its translation: CASRGTSEIEAFF.